The rows below give T cell receptor beta chains drawn from one sample of a study of Ad26.COV2.S vaccination and SARS-CoV-2 variants. Generated by immunoSEQ multiplex PCR, the TCRdb table keeps only in-frame clones and is missing some. The table lists 300,000 to 400,000 clones, about 85% of them singletons. The sample consisted of peripheral blood, taken in a trial of Ad26.COV2.S vaccine versus placebo. Receptor source: a person between 18 and 65 years old who received the Ad26.COV2.S COVID-19 vaccine or a placebo. CDR3s leave out the opening cysteine and the closing phenylalanine or tryptophan. Each record gives: D gene, V gene, CDR3 protein. The D gene is left open where the match is weak.

- | TRBV18 | ASSPSTVDPYYEQY
- | TRBV3-1/TRBV3-2 | ASSLRHGRSEAF
- | TRBV5-1 | ASSSRGETQY
TRBD1 | TRBV10-3 | AISGDRVGEGYT
- | TRBV6-5 | ASSRGDGGYEKLF
- | TRBV4-1 | ASSHTTARSHEQY
- | TRBV5-4 | ASSLVGSNSPLH
- | TRBV5-5 | ASSLGAGYTDTQY
- | TRBV3-1/TRBV3-2 | ASSQGPQPQH
TRBD1 | TRBV7-3 | ASSQQGVAGELF
TRBD1 | TRBV7-9 | ASSPTGAHTEAF
TRBD1 | TRBV19 | ASSTDRVGTEAF
TRBD1 | TRBV5-1 | ASSSQPQGKNTEAF
- | TRBV28 | ASSQHTGFYQETQY
- | TRBV6-5 | ASSYSGVPNEKLF
- | TRBV15 | ATGKGDNSYNEQF
- | TRBV27 | ASSLSYSYSNQPQH
- | TRBV7-8 | ASISLFERGYSNQPQH
- | TRBV7-9 | ASSFASTDTQY
- | TRBV28 | ASSLVRTDSEQY
- | TRBV3-1/TRBV3-2 | ASSQVAGWGGYT
- | TRBV12-3/TRBV12-4 | ASSTRGGNEQY
TRBD1 | TRBV5-6 | ASSNRVQGILSGNTIY
- | TRBV11-2 | ASSFVSRGGYGYT
- | TRBV12-3/TRBV12-4 | ASSLMGSYGYT
TRBD2 | TRBV4-2 | ASSQDRDPGTSGGFTDTQY
- | TRBV7-2 | ASSLGEDTEAF
- | TRBV7-9 | ASSLGATNEKLF
- | TRBV25-1 | ASSETQNMNTEAF
TRBD2 | TRBV5-4 | ASSVGLAANTGELF
- | TRBV9 | ASSAEGGLDEKLF
TRBD1 | TRBV24-1 | ATSDKGQGTLNSNQPQH
TRBD1 | TRBV28 | ASSPTGGTEAF
TRBD2 | TRBV27 | ASSSRTSGGLY
TRBD1 | TRBV15 | ATSKIQDRISPYGYT
- | TRBV2 | ASSVGPEPY
- | TRBV6-4 | ASSDSGGRTEAF
- | TRBV18 | ASSPSYGSYEQY
- | TRBV10-3 | AISESRRSGNTEAF
TRBD1 | TRBV7-3 | ASRLDRRAEAF
- | TRBV19 | ASSRVSGANVLT
TRBD2 | TRBV9 | ASSVAGGGYEQY
- | TRBV24-1 | ATSEGLNEQF
TRBD1 | TRBV2 | ASSDRRGRANEKLF
- | TRBV7-6 | ASSHMTGGDEQY
- | TRBV2 | ASIRRDSPLH
TRBD1 | TRBV6-5 | ASSYLGGPYNEQF
- | TRBV11-3 | ASSYEGRDEQY
- | TRBV2 | ASHYMGEQY